The 2 T cell receptor beta chains in this list originate from one sample, sequenced in a study of blood T cells in healthy people across ages. The use of a sample-barcoded 5' primer and a J-beta primer mix characterized a second PCR of about 7 to 12 cycles. One entry per CDR3 protein, called by TCRdb with MiXCR from the 5' RACE reads. This table holds a few hundred thousand distinct CDR3 sequences, about 55% found once. Material for sequencing was blood. These TCRs come from a man in his 60s in good health.

The chain uses TRBV21-1 and TRBJ2-1; the listed D gene, TRBD1, was not tested against the DNA. TRBV21-1 is recorded as a pseudogene. The CDR3 spans 17 residues. The CDR3 region has the DNA TGTGCCAGTAGCATGGGTCCCGGGGGCGCGGGGGACAATGAGCAGTTCTTC. The encoded protein is CASSMGPGGAGDNEQFF.

This clonotype has just one count. The chain is built from TRBV5-1 and TRBJ2-7; 9 bases match TRBD1. V trimming: 4 bases; J trimming: 3 bases; junction bases outside the gene matches: 8. This CDR3 is 15 amino acids long. Germline CDR1 SGHRS, CDR2 YFSETQ. CDR3 sequence (DNA): TGCGCCAGCAGCCTAAGGACAGGGGAGGTCTACGAGCAGTACTTC. Its protein is CASSLRTGEVYEQYF.